Here is one T cell receptor beta chain with its context. These data originate in a study of response to subunit inactivated influenza vaccine. The CDR3 spans 16 residues. Germline assignment: CDR1 MDHEN and CDR2 SYDVKM. The V segment lost 2 bases and the J segment 1 base; nucleotides outside the gene matches: 7. TCRdb re-called the RT-PCR reads with MiXCR, one entry per CDR3 protein. The sample includes around 500,000 distinct CDR3 sequences, roughly 11% of them seen just once. Sample: PBMCs from blood, taken about 40 days after vaccination. The origin of this receptor is a middle-aged man who received an inactivated influenza vaccine. The V and J genes are TRBV28 and TRBJ2-7; the match to TRBD1 covers 8 bases. The CDR3 loop is CASSLKLRQGSYEQYF. CDR3 nucleotides: TGTGCCAGCAGTTTAAAGTTGAGACAGGGGTCCTACGAGCAGTACTTC.